The entry below gives a single T cell receptor beta chain sequence along with its context. Its antigen remains undetermined. The sample holds no much larger clone one base away, and base qualities are not on file. V sheds 5 bases and J sheds 0 bases, leaving 13 bases between their ends. The cysteine opens and the phenylalanine closes a CDR3 of 15 amino acids. The only DNA kept is the CDR3, 45 bases in frame from the first base. According to the germline V gene (reference sequence), CDR1 reads LNHDA and CDR2 reads SQIVND. This entry belongs to a study of Ad26.COV2.S vaccination and SARS-CoV-2 variants (dated by TCRdb to about 2021). Regarding the research as a whole: Vaccine-arm donors were drawn from COV1001, a multicentre, randomized, double-blind, placebo-controlled phase I-IIa trial of Ad26.COV2.S in healthy adults. Trial participants were randomized into five groups of five, in which low-dose or high-dose Ad26.COV2.S was given once or twice, or placebo was given on both occasions. The TCR-sequenced set comprised approximately 32 samples: approximately 19 Ad26.COV2.S vaccine recipients, 5 placebo recipients and 8 SARS-CoV-2 convalescent individuals. Blinding of investigators to trial group allocation was maintained during experiments and outcome assessment. The specificity and breadth of SARS-CoV-2-reactive T cell receptors after Ad26.COV2.S vaccination were assessed by TCRbeta repertoire sequencing. Dosing of Ad26.COV2.S was intramuscular, at either 5x10^10 or 1x10^11 viral particles, delivered as one shot or as two shots spaced 56 days apart. Overall results and qualifications from the work: Comparable non-spike TCR breadth was observed between vaccine and placebo recipients, consistent with only spike being contained in the vaccine. The study was not powered to compare responses between vaccine doses or regimens. After vaccination, substantial breadth of spike-specific CD8+ and CD4+ T cell responses was reported. It was noted by the authors that total T cell responses may have been underestimated by the TCR breadth and depth analyses. Ad26.COV2.S recipients had higher spike-specific TCR breadth than placebo recipients (P = 0.0014).

The immunoSEQ Assay was the method used to sequence TCRbeta CDR3 regions. After extraction, genomic DNA underwent amplification by bias-controlled multiplex PCR, followed by high-throughput sequencing. The source study handled its data this way. Collapsing and filtering of sequences were performed to quantify the absolute abundance of each unique TCRbeta CDR3 region. T cell fraction was estimated by normalization of TCRbeta template counts to usable DNA, with usable DNA being measured through amplification of reference genes present in all nucleated cells. Repertoire TCRs were annotated as SARS-CoV-2-specific when V gene, CDR3 amino acid sequence and J gene were exactly matched to a known reactive TCR set. The reference SARS-CoV-2 TCR set came from MIRA and was filtered for enrichment in COVID-19-positive ImmuneCODE repertoires, removing public or cross-reactive TCRs. Drawing on the MIRA antigens, annotated TCRs were analysed further at the level of specific ORF or position within ORF. Breadth was defined as annotated unique rearrangements over total unique productive rearrangements; depth was the summed frequency of those rearrangements. Group comparisons of TCR breadth used two-sided Wilcoxon rank-sum tests. Drawn from immuneACCESS, this table holds only the in-frame rearrangements with V and J called that TCRdb kept. Clones are partly lost; checked studies trace under half to an unresolved V gene and leave the rest unexplained. Clone size and the V and J calls come from that table; the DNA yielded D and trimming. For this sample the table gives 250,000 or so clones, of which around 88% were detected only once. 2.9% of the sample is taken by the ten largest.

The sample's treatment or condition label, decoded: roughly 18 received Ad26.COV2.S at low or high dose, single or two shots; 5 received placebo; per-sample allocation not given. For vaccine and placebo recipients, repertoires were sequenced using samples collected on day 63 after the first injection. Between 29 July and 7 August 2020, Cohort 1b enrolled about 27 adults aged 18-55 years at one site in Boston, USA. Ad26.COV2.S was a replication-incompetent adenovirus type 26 vector expressing a prefusion-stabilized SARS-CoV-2 spike protein from the original Wuhan strain. This clonotype originated in a person between 18 and 60 years old who received the Ad26.COV2.S COVID-19 vaccine or a placebo. The sequencing here drew on peripheral blood, taken in a trial of Ad26.COV2.S vaccine versus placebo. The chain couples TRBV19 to TRBJ1-2; 5 matching bases give a weak D call of TRBD1. CDR3 loop: CASSSPGTANYGYTF. The DNA sequence reads TGTGCCAGTAGTTCACCCGGGACGGCTAACTATGGCTACACCTTC. The CDR3 plus the reference TRBV19 and TRBJ1-2 genes for the other parts give the full variable domain: DGGITQSPKYLFRKEGQNVTLSCEQNLNHDAMYWYRQDPGQGLRLIYYSQIVNDFQKGDIAEGYSVSREKKESFPLTVTSAQKNPTAFYLCASSSPGTANYGYTFGSGTRLTVV.